The clone carrying this T cell receptor (beta chain) was seen a handful of times. The CDR3 is made up of 11 amino acids. From germline, CDR1 is SGHVS and CDR2 FNYEAQ. Losses at the gene ends were 7 bases for V and 6 bases for J; bases not matched to a gene: 2. TCRdb reprocessed the reads with MiXCR, giving one entry per CDR3 protein. The sample contains 200,000 to 250,000 distinct CDR3 sequences, over 20% of which appear only once. The sample originates from a study of T cell repertoires in cytomegalovirus infection. The sample taken for sequencing was CD8+ T cells from PBMCs. The V gene is TRBV7-6, the J gene TRBJ1-2, with 7 bases aligning to TRBD1. The sequence was collected from a human donor in good health (CMV status not recorded). Some clones in this sample may be carry-over from other donors' samples. CDR3 sequence (DNA): TGTGCCAGCAACACAGGGGATGGCTACACCTTC. Protein product: CASNTGDGYTF. Full variable domain (remainder filled in from reference TRBV7-6 and TRBJ1-2): GAGVSQSPRYKVTKRGQDVALRCDPISGHVSLYWYRQALGQGPEFLTYFNYEAQQDKSGLPNDRFSAERPEGSISTLTIQRTEQRDSAMYRCASNTGDGYTFGSGTRLTVV.